Below are 3 T cell receptor beta chains sequenced from a single sample in a study of T cell responses to AZD1222 COVID-19 vaccine. Repertoires were generated with immunoSEQ multiplex PCR, while TCRdb's copy carries only in-frame clones and drops some. The table lists about 93,000 clones, 89% of them singletons. The sample was peripheral blood, taken on day 0 of MenACWY control vaccination. These receptors originate from an adult in good health.

This clone occurred a few times. V and J are TRBV14 and TRBJ2-1; 8 nucleotides line up with TRBD2. Germline-derived CDR1 and CDR2 are SGHDN and FVKESK. V gave up 4 bases and J gave up 8 bases; unmatched junction bases: 7. There are 14 residues in the CDR3. CDR3 residues: CASSRFSGGDEQFF. Written as DNA, the CDR3 is TGTGCCAGCAGCCGCTTCTCGGGAGGGGATGAGCAGTTCTTC.

The chain is built from TRBV12-3 or TRBV12-4 and TRBJ2-7; TRBD1 matches at 7 bases. This CDR3 has 13 residues. V dropped 3 bases and J dropped 6; count of bases not matched to a gene: 5. CDR3 amino acids: CASSFIGGSEQYF. The CDR3 DNA is TGTGCCAGCAGTTTCATAGGGGGCAGCGAGCAGTACTTC.

This sequence joins TRBV10-2 and TRBJ2-5, with 15 nucleotides matching TRBD2. This CDR3 comprises 16 residues. The junction had 7 bases not matched to a gene; V was cut back by 7 bases and J by 4 bases. Germline V gene lookup returns CDR1 WSHSY and CDR2 SAAADI. CDR3: CASIRGLAGGGETQYF. The CDR3 region has the DNA TGCGCCAGCATAAGGGGACTAGCGGGGGGAGGAGAGACCCAGTACTTC.